Below, 8 T cell receptor beta chains from the same sample are listed, as sequenced in a study of cytomegalovirus exposure and HLA in healthy donors. Using immunoSEQ multiplex PCR, the repertoire was profiled, and TCRdb retains in-frame clones only, with some absent. The repertoire holds about 58,000 clones, with more than 75% as singletons. Sequenced sample: PBMCs. The origin of the receptors is a man aged 18 to 29 in good health and CMV-seronegative.

The chain combines TRBV28 with TRBJ2-7; D is unresolved. Germline V CDR1 and CDR2: MDHEN, SYDVKM. This CDR3 contains 14 residues. V lost 3 bases, J lost 5 bases, and 14 bases lay in between. DNA of the CDR3: TGTGCCAGCAGTTTGCGAAGCGTGATCCACGAGCAGTACTTC. Translation gives CASSLRSVIHEQYF.

The chain couples TRBV21-1 to TRBJ2-7; no check of the table's D call, TRBD1, against the DNA was made. TRBV21-1 is marked as a pseudogene. The CDR3 extends over 21 amino acids. In DNA form, the CDR3 reads TGTGCCAGCAGTCCCAACCCTCGGACAGGGGGCCTCATTTTCAGCTCCTACGAGCAGTACTTC. Translation gives CASSPNPRTGGLIFSSYEQYF.

The genes are TRBV5-1 and TRBJ2-7; D might be TRBD1 (6 bases). The CDR3 loop spans 14 amino acids. The germline V and J ends were trimmed by 4 bases and 2 bases, with 13 bases remaining between them. CDR1 is SGHRS, CDR2 YFSETQ, per germline. CDR3 DNA: TGCGCCAGCAGCCCAGGGGCCCCTACCTACGAGCAGTACTTC. Its translation is CASSPGAPTYEQYF. The full variable domain, with the rest looked up from reference TRBV5-1 and TRBJ2-7, is KAGVTQTPRYLIKTRGQQVTLSCSPISGHRSVSWYQQTPGQGLQFLFEYFSETQRNKGNFPGRFSGRQFSNSRSEMNVSTLELGDSALYLCASSPGAPTYEQYFGPGTRLTVT.

This clone came up once. The chain links TRBV28 to TRBJ2-7; possible D gene TRBD1, 6 bases. CDR1 MDHEN and CDR2 SYDVKM come from the germline V gene. With 5 bases removed from V and 6 bases from J, the gap between germline ends came to 17 bases. The CDR3 contains 14 residues. CDR3 sequence reads: CASSRPQGITEQYF. CDR3 coding DNA: TGTGCCAGCAGTCGCCCCCAGGGGATCACCGAGCAGTACTTC.

This chain connects TRBV6-1 to TRBJ2-1; maybe TRBD2 (6 bases). The germline V gene has CDR1 MNHNS and CDR2 SASEGT. The CDR3 contains 13 residues. Trimming removed 7 bases at V and 2 bases at J, with 9 bases between. The CDR3 region is CASTGGTYNEQFF. As DNA, the CDR3 is TGTGCCAGCACCGGAGGGACCTACAATGAGCAGTTCTTC.

The rearrangement joins TRBV7-2 to TRBJ1-1; the D is unclear. The CDR3 contains 13 residues. Germline V CDR1 and CDR2: SGHTA, FQGNSA. Trimming left V 5 bases short and J 1 base short, with 8 bases between. The CDR3: CASSKGRNTEAFF. In DNA, the CDR3 is TGTGCCAGCAGCAAAGGGAGGAACACTGAAGCTTTCTTT. Drawing the rest from reference TRBV7-2 and TRBJ1-1, the complete variable domain is GAGVSQSPSNKVTEKGKDVELRCDPISGHTALYWYRQSLGQGLEFLIYFQGNSAPDKSGLPSDRFSAERTGGSVSTLTIQRTQQEDSAVYLCASSKGRNTEAFFGQGTRLTVV.

The rearrangement links TRBV4-3 to TRBJ2-2; TRBD2 is a possible D gene (5 bases). The CDR3 totals 18 residues. CDR1 and CDR2 from the germline V gene are LGHNA and YSLEER. V lost 0 bases to trimming and J lost 1 base, with 15 bases between them. This CDR3 is CASSQDLSWEMNTGELFF. DNA for the CDR3: TGCGCCAGCAGCCAAGATTTGAGCTGGGAGATGAACACCGGGGAGCTGTTTTTT.

The rearrangement uses TRBV7-9 and TRBJ2-7; D is ambiguous. Per the germline V gene, CDR1 is SEHNR and CDR2 is FQNEAQ (reference sequence). This CDR3 is built from 13 residues. The V end lost 0 bases, the J end lost 6 bases, and 9 bases lay between the germline ends. For the CDR3, the DNA is TGTGCCAGCAGCTTAGCCGTACTTTCCGAGCAGTACTTC. Translating it yields CASSLAVLSEQYF.